This record looks at one T cell receptor (beta chain) sequence and its context. The antigen remains unidentified. Trimming took 0 bases from V and 7 from J, leaving 11 bases between them. The length of the CDR3 is 13 residues. CDR1 is SGHRS, CDR2 YFSETQ, per germline. This sample stems from a study of cytomegalovirus exposure and HLA in healthy donors. Study conclusions and caveats: The analysis excluded some indistinguishable V segments, including TRBV6-2 and TRBV6-3.

The PCR employed 60 Vbeta primers together with 13 Jbeta primers. Here immunoSEQ multiplex PCR was the method, and the copy in TCRdb shows in-frame clones only, minus some. The profile shows around 140,000 clones, around 72% of them singletons. The donors were healthy bone marrow donors. Although they were nominally healthy when sampled, donors likely had unrecorded immune exposures. The receptor was derived from a man between 50 and 59 years old in good health and CMV-seropositive. The chain is built from TRBV5-1 and TRBJ2-7; D is ambiguous. The sequenced material came from PBMCs. The chain's CDR3 is CASSLDSSWEQYF. The CDR3 DNA is TGCGCCAGCAGCTTGGACAGTTCGTGGGAGCAGTACTTC.